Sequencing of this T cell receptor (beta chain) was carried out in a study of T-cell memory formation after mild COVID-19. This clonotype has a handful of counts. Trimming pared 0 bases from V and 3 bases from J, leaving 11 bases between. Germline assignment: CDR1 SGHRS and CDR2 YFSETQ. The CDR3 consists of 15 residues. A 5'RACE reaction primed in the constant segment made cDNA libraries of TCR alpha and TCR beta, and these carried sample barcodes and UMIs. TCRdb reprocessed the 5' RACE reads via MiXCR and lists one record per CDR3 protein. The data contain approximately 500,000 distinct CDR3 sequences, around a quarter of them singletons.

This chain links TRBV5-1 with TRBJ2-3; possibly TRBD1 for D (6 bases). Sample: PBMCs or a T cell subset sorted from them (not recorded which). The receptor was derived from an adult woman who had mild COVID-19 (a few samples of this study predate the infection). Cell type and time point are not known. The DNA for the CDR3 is TGCGCCAGCAGCTTGGACAGGGTGAGAACAGATACGCAGTATTTT. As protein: CASSLDRVRTDTQYF.